The 27 T cell receptor beta chains given below trace back to one sample, sequenced in a study of blood T cell repertoires in COVID-19 (dated by TCRdb to between 2020 and 2021). Library prep was done by the immunoSEQ multiplex PCR assay. TCRdb limited this immuneACCESS table to in-frame rearrangements with V and J called. A share of clones is missing; checked studies link under half to unresolved V genes, and the rest is unexplained. The sample includes about 220,000 clones, with more than 70% observed a single time. The ten largest clones take up 9.5% to 15% of the sample. The sequencing sample was made of peripheral blood. The receptors stem from a human donor in a cohort sampled during active COVID-19.

The chain has TRBV4-2 and TRBJ2-1; TRBD2 agrees at 12 bases. This CDR3 region has 16 residues. The junction had 2 bases not matched to a gene; V was cut back by 1 base and J by 4 bases. Germline values: CDR1 LGHNA, CDR2 YNFKEQ. CDR3 sequence (DNA): TGTGCCAGCAGCCAAGTACTAGCGGGGGGTTACAATGAGCAGTTCTTC. Translating it yields CASSQVLAGGYNEQFF.

V and J are TRBV19 and TRBJ2-3; tentative D call: TRBD2 (6 bases). Trimming took 3 bases from V and 2 from J, leaving 9 bases between them. The germline V gene encodes CDR1 LNHDA and CDR2 SQIVND (reference sequence). The CDR3 covers 14 residues. CDR3 coding DNA: TGTGCCAGTAGTATGGGACTCCCCACAGATACGCAGTATTTT. The encoded protein is CASSMGLPTDTQYF.

DNA of the CDR3: TGCGCCAGCAAGGAGGGGACTAGCAATCAGCCCCAGCATTTT. Its protein is CASKEGTSNQPQHF. J is TRBJ1-5 and V is TRBV5-1; D may be TRBD1 (5 bases). The CDR3 runs to 14 residues. The germline V gene encodes CDR1 SGHRS and CDR2 YFSETQ. Between the trimmed V and J ends, which lost 6 bases and 0 bases, there was a span of 10 bases.

This clone was counted many times. CDR3: CASSNRSWGRLNYGYTF. The CDR3 nucleotides are TGTGCCAGCAGTAACCGTTCGTGGGGCAGACTTAACTATGGCTACACCTTC. The chain uses TRBV25-1 and TRBJ1-2; TRBD1 is a possible D gene (5 bases). Germline V lookup: CDR1 MGHDK, CDR2 SYGVNS. V shed 5 bases and J shed 1 base, with 20 bases lying between them. The CDR3 contains 17 residues.

The V call is TRBV5-6, the J call TRBJ2-3; 7 bases are shared with TRBD1. There are 14 residues in the CDR3. V trimming: 2 bases; J trimming: 2 bases; junction bases outside the gene matches: 2. From germline, CDR1 is SGHDT and CDR2 YYEEEE. CDR3 protein: CASSLQGTTDTQYF. CDR3 nucleotide sequence: TGTGCCAGCAGCTTACAGGGGACCACAGATACGCAGTATTTT.

The chain joins TRBV3-1 (or the pseudogene TRBV3-2) to TRBJ1-4, with D hard to call. The CDR3 covers 13 residues. CDR1 and CDR2 (germline): LGHDT, YNNKEL (reference sequence). Trimming shortened V by 1 base and J by 10 bases, and 10 bases separated the two germline ends. The DNA for the CDR3 is TGTGCCAGCAGCCAAGGGAGGGAGGGAAAACTGTTTTTT. It is translated as CASSQGREGKLFF.

This clone appeared once. V gene TRBV12-3 or TRBV12-4 combines with J gene TRBJ2-1, with a weak D call TRBD2 (5 bases). The CDR3 sequence is 11 residues long. V gave up 6 bases and J gave up 10 bases, with 10 bases separating them. As DNA, the CDR3 is TGTGCCAGCAGCCCGCCGGGGGAGCAGTTCTTC. This sequence encodes CASSPPGEQFF.

This clone was counted only a few times. The same CDR3 arises from other DNA sequences in this sample as well. This chain connects TRBV28 to TRBJ1-2; the D is unclear. Germline-derived CDR1 and CDR2 are MDHEN and SYDVKM. The CDR3 runs 13 residues. Between the trimmed V and J ends, which lost 2 bases and 2 bases, there was a span of 6 bases. The CDR3 bases are TGTGCCAGCAGTTTAGCGGGCAACTATGGCTACACCTTC. Protein: CASSLAGNYGYTF.

The chain recombines TRBV6-6 with TRBJ2-7; 15 bases line up with TRBD2. The length of the CDR3 is 15 residues. The germline gives CDR1 MNHNY, CDR2 SVGAGI (reference sequence). After removal of 2 bases from V and 7 bases from J, the junction contained 3 bases not matched to a gene. The CDR3 DNA reads as TGTGCCAGCAGTTACCCCGGGACTAGCGGGGGGGAGCAGTACTTC. This encodes CASSYPGTSGGEQYF.

In its sample, this clone was seen a few times. The V call is TRBV7-9, the J call TRBJ1-2; 8 bases fit TRBD1. In germline, CDR1 is SEHNR, CDR2 FQNEAQ (reference sequence). V gave up 5 bases and J gave up 6 bases; unmatched junction bases: 2. The CDR3 is 12 residues long. The CDR3 coding sequence is TGTGCCAGCAGCCCGACAGGGGATGGCTACACCTTC. Encoded protein: CASSPTGDGYTF.

V and J are TRBV5-1 and TRBJ2-2; D perhaps matches TRBD1 (6 bases). Trimming left V 0 bases short and J 4 bases short, with 7 bases between. CDR3 length: 14 amino acids. Germline CDR1 is SGHRS and CDR2 is YFSETQ. This chain's CDR3 is CASSLEGGTGELFF. CDR3 nucleotide sequence: TGCGCCAGCAGCTTGGAAGGGGGCACCGGGGAGCTGTTTTTT.

The genes are TRBV28 and TRBJ1-6, with 7 bases identical to TRBD1. Germline V gives CDR1 MDHEN, CDR2 SYDVKM. The CDR3 loop spans 15 amino acids. J was trimmed by 7 bases and V by 4 bases; bases with no gene match: 7. The CDR3 region is CASSSGTVRNSPLHF. CDR3 nucleotide sequence: TGTGCCAGCAGTTCTGGGACAGTAAGGAATTCACCCCTCCACTTT.

The chain combines TRBV5-1 with TRBJ2-3; 9 bases are shared with TRBD1. The CDR3 contains 15 residues. J lost 6 bases, V lost 6 bases, and 11 bases had no gene match. Germline V lookup: CDR1 SGHRS, CDR2 YFSETQ. CDR3 in DNA: TGCGCCAGCACCCCTCAGAGACAGGGGGATGATACGCAGTATTTT. This codes for CASTPQRQGDDTQYF.

The CDR3 bases are TGTGCCAGCAGTGAAGACAGCCTCTCCTACAATGAGCAGTTCTTC. Encoded protein: CASSEDSLSYNEQFF. The V and J genes are TRBV2 and TRBJ2-1; D not resolved. CDR1 and CDR2 (germline): SNHLY, FYNNEI. This CDR3 has 15 amino acids. V lost 1 base, J lost 0 bases, and 7 bases lay in between.

V usage is TRBV19 and J usage is TRBJ1-5; 7 bases fit TRBD1. This CDR3 contains 14 residues. Per the germline V gene, CDR1 is LNHDA and CDR2 is SQIVND (reference sequence). V shed 8 bases, J shed 5 bases, and the junction held 9 bases outside the gene matches. Here the CDR3 DNA reads TGTGCCAGTCGTACAGGGGAATGGGATCAGCCCCAGCATTTT. Its translation: CASRTGEWDQPQHF.

The chain has TRBV19 and TRBJ2-5; no definite D call. Looked up from germline, CDR1 is LNHDA and CDR2 is SQIVND (reference sequence). This CDR3 has 15 amino acids. V lost 1 base, J lost 5 bases, and 14 bases lay in between. CDR3 sequence: CASSIGHPPRETQYF. The CDR3 bases are TGTGCCAGTAGTATAGGACACCCGCCCCGGGAGACCCAGTACTTC.

The V call is TRBV7-2, the J call TRBJ2-1; 9 bases align to TRBD2. CDR3 size: 16 residues. CDR1 is SGHTA, CDR2 FQGNSA, per germline. V lost 4 bases, J lost 4 bases, and 8 bases stayed unmatched. Here the CDR3 reads CASSYSGGSEYNEQFF. Here the CDR3 DNA reads TGTGCCAGCAGCTATAGCGGGGGCTCCGAGTACAATGAGCAGTTCTTC.

The CDR3 sequence: CASSLGRLPYNEQFF. In DNA form, the CDR3 reads TGTGCCAGCAGCTTAGGGAGACTGCCTTACAATGAGCAGTTCTTC. The rearrangement joins TRBV7-2 to TRBJ2-1; D uncertain. Germline CDR1 SGHTA, CDR2 FQGNSA. The CDR3 is made up of 15 amino acids. V was trimmed by 1 base and J by 4 bases, leaving 11 bases between them.

The chain has TRBV24-1 and TRBJ2-1; D unclear. The CDR3 length is 12 residues. The germline V and J ends were trimmed by 6 bases and 7 bases, with 9 bases remaining between them. Germline CDR1 and CDR2: KGHDR and SFDVKD. This CDR3 reads CATSQSRNEQFF. In DNA, the CDR3 is TGTGCCACCAGTCAGTCTAGAAATGAGCAGTTCTTC.

This clone was counted only a few times. J is TRBJ2-3 and V is TRBV28; 7 bases agree with TRBD2. Germline CDR1 is MDHEN and CDR2 is SYDVKM. This CDR3 comprises 15 residues. J gave up 3 bases and V 8 bases, and 11 bases lay outside the gene matches. The chain's CDR3 is CASSPGGVVTDTQYF. The CDR3, as DNA: TGTGCCAGCTCCCCGGGGGGAGTGGTAACAGATACGCAGTATTTT.

Ten or more counts support this clone. This rearrangement joins TRBV7-9 to TRBJ2-4; maybe TRBD1 (5 bases). Trimming pared 1 base from V and 6 bases from J, leaving 7 bases between. CDR1 and CDR2 from the germline V gene are SEHNR and FQNEAQ (reference sequence). The CDR3 is 13 residues long. CDR3 coding DNA: TGTGCCAGCAGCTTAGGGACACCAAACATTCAGTACTTC. Encoded protein: CASSLGTPNIQYF. Together with reference TRBV7-9 and TRBJ2-4, the CDR3 gives the full variable domain: DTGVSQNPRHKITKRGQNVTFRCDPISEHNRLYWYRQTLGQGPEFLTYFQNEAQLEKSRLLSDRFSAERPKGSFSTLEIQRTEQGDSAMYLCASSLGTPNIQYFGAGTRLSVL.

CDR3 bases: TGCGCCAGCAGCTTGGGTAGGGGCGGAGAGCAGTACTTC. It translates to CASSLGRGGEQYF. The chain employs TRBV5-1 and TRBJ2-7, with D possibly matching TRBD1 (5 bases). CDR1 and CDR2 (germline): SGHRS, YFSETQ. There are 13 residues in the CDR3. V was shortened by 0 bases and J by 7 bases, with 11 bases between the two germline ends.

The V and J genes are TRBV18 and TRBJ1-4, with D maybe TRBD1 (6 bases). The germline V gene has CDR1 KGHSH and CDR2 LQKENI. This CDR3 spans 15 amino acids. Trimming cost V 6 bases and J 4 bases, with 15 bases left between them. The CDR3 region is CASSRDTGINEKLFF. Written as DNA, the CDR3 is TGTGCCAGCTCCCGGGATACAGGGATTAATGAAAAACTGTTTTTT.

The chain is built from TRBV18 and TRBJ2-2, with 8 bases identical to TRBD2. J was trimmed by 3 bases and V by 3 bases; bases with no gene match: 3. Per germline, CDR1 KGHSH and CDR2 LQKENI. This CDR3 spans 15 amino acids. The CDR3 DNA reads TGTGCCAGCTCACCGGTCGGGAGGGACACCGGGGAGCTGTTTTTT. Its translation: CASSPVGRDTGELFF.

The chain is built from TRBV7-9 and TRBJ1-6, with D uncertain. Germline V CDR1 and CDR2: SEHNR, FQNEAQ (reference sequence). The CDR3 sequence is 12 residues long. V lost 0 bases, J lost 8 bases, and 2 bases lay in between. The CDR3 region is CASSLADSPLHF. The CDR3 region has the DNA TGTGCCAGCAGCTTAGCCGATTCACCCCTCCACTTT.

This rearrangement joins TRBV29-1 to TRBJ1-1; TRBD1 is a possible D gene (5 bases). This CDR3 has 11 residues. Per the germline V gene, CDR1 is SQVTM and CDR2 is ANQGSEA. The ends were cut back, 4 bases at V and 7 bases at J, with 10 bases in the middle. CDR3 nucleotide sequence: TGCAGCGTTGGGGGGGGTGATGAAGCTTTCTTT. Translating it yields CSVGGGDEAFF.

The sample holds a few counts of this clone. The rearrangement joins TRBV7-9 to TRBJ2-1; 10 nucleotides agree with TRBD2. The CDR3 length is 15 residues. Germline CDR1 is SEHNR and CDR2 is FQNEAQ (reference sequence). J lost 8 bases, V lost 2 bases, and 6 bases had no gene match. This CDR3 is CASSLISGRAHEQFF. CDR3 DNA: TGTGCCAGCAGCTTAATCAGCGGGAGGGCCCATGAGCAGTTCTTC. Full variable domain (outside the CDR3, taken from reference TRBV7-9 and TRBJ2-1): DTGVSQNPRHKITKRGQNVTFRCDPISEHNRLYWYRQTLGQGPEFLTYFQNEAQLEKSRLLSDRFSAERPKGSFSTLEIQRTEQGDSAMYLCASSLISGRAHEQFFGPGTRLTVL.